Below, one T cell receptor beta chain is given with its context. Its matching antigen is unknown. The table came from immunoSEQ multiplex PCR; TCRdb's copy has only in-frame clones and leaves some out. The sample contains tens of thousands of clones, approximately 94% of which appear only once. These data come from a study of graft-versus-host responses after intestinal transplantation. From germline, CDR1 is LGHNT and CDR2 FRNRAP. The trim removed 5 bases at V and 2 bases at J, leaving 2 bases unmatched. This CDR3 region has 14 residues. The sample in question was unstimulated CD4+ T cells sorted from spleen or lymph node cells, obtained before transplant. The TCR originated in a human donor who was the organ donor for an intestinal transplant. V gene TRBV12-5 combines with J gene TRBJ2-7, with 11 bases fitting TRBD1. The CDR3 loop is CASGPGQGAYEQYF. The CDR3 coding sequence is TGTGCTAGTGGTCCGGGACAGGGGGCCTACGAGCAGTACTTC.